This passage covers 9 T cell receptor beta chains from one sample sequenced in a study of T-cell reconstitution after alpha-beta-depleted transplantation in children. The TCRbeta library incorporated unique molecular identifiers. TCRdb redid the calling of the PCR reads with MiXCR, one entry per CDR3 protein. The sample lists around 450,000 distinct CDR3 sequences, around 16% seen once, with around 30% in the top ten. The sample here was PBMCs, mostly from graft donor cells, taken 360 days after TCRalphabeta/CD19-depleted stem cell transplant. The receptors originated from a boy in the first two years of life who had a stem cell transplant for Wiskott-Aldrich syndrome, so the T cells may come from the graft donor.

This clonotype was found a few times. The chain employs TRBV4-1 and TRBJ2-3; 8 bases line up with TRBD2. This CDR3 contains 15 residues. The J segment lost 0 bases and the V segment lost 7 bases, leaving 6 bases of the junction unmatched. Germline V lookup: CDR1 MGHRA, CDR2 YSYEKL. The CDR3 DNA reads as TGCGCCAGCACCCTAGCGGGTCCAAGCACAGATACGCAGTATTTT. Translation gives CASTLAGPSTDTQYF.

This clonotype was picked up a small number of times. The V call is TRBV5-1, the J call TRBJ1-2; D is uncertain. V lost 2 bases and J lost 4, with 15 bases in between. CDR1 is SGHRS and CDR2 is YFSETQ in the germline V gene. The CDR3 spans 15 residues. CDR3 protein: CASSLGIIHLYGYTF. CDR3 DNA sequence: TGCGCCAGCAGCTTAGGGATTATACATCTCTATGGCTACACCTTC.

This clonotype occurred a few times. The rearrangement joins TRBV5-6 to TRBJ2-1; D remains ambiguous. Germline values: CDR1 SGHDT, CDR2 YYEEEE. The CDR3 has 16 residues. Trimming took off 0 bases at V and 0 bases at J, with 10 bases between the two ends. CDR3 sequence: CASSLVAASSYNEQFF. The CDR3 DNA is TGTGCCAGCAGCTTGGTGGCGGCGAGCTCCTACAATGAGCAGTTCTTC.

This clonotype showed up just a few times. The rearrangement uses TRBV6-1 and TRBJ2-1, with TRBD2 matching over 14 bases. The CDR3 spans 17 residues. V dropped 6 bases and J dropped 4; count of bases not matched to a gene: 8. Per the germline V gene, CDR1 is MNHNS and CDR2 is SASEGT. The CDR3 DNA follows: TGTGCCAGCAGGGGACTAGCGGGGGAGCGCCTTTACAATGAGCAGTTCTTC. This sequence encodes CASRGLAGERLYNEQFF.

The rearrangement uses TRBV27 and TRBJ2-7; D ambiguous. CDR3 length equals 13 residues. V lost 1 base and J 4 bases, leaving 8 bases between the germline ends. Per germline, CDR1 MNHEY and CDR2 SMNVEV (reference sequence). This CDR3 is CASSLFRYYEQYF. The CDR3 DNA follows: TGTGCCAGCAGTTTATTTAGATATTACGAGCAGTACTTC.

There are a few counts of this clonotype. V is TRBV19 and J is TRBJ2-1; a possible D gene is TRBD2 (5 bases). This CDR3 spans 14 amino acids. Germline lookup yields CDR1 LNHDA and CDR2 SQIVND (reference sequence). V lost 7 bases, J lost 0 bases, and 10 bases lay in between. CDR3 protein: CASTAGPSYNEQFF. CDR3 nucleotide sequence: TGTGCCAGTACCGCGGGCCCCTCCTACAATGAGCAGTTCTTC.

V gene TRBV24-1 combines with J gene TRBJ2-2; TRBD1 might be the D (5 bases). The CDR3 loop spans 16 amino acids. Per the germline V gene, CDR1 is KGHDR and CDR2 is SFDVKD. Trimming left V 0 bases short and J 4 bases short, with 11 bases between. DNA of the CDR3: TGTGCCACCAGTGATTTGATGGGGCCATTCACCGGGGAGCTGTTTTTT. Protein: CATSDLMGPFTGELFF.

This clonotype was picked up a small number of times. The chain links TRBV11-2 to TRBJ2-2; D is possibly TRBD1 (7 bases). This CDR3 comprises 17 residues. V dropped 5 bases and J dropped 2 bases, with 18 bases sitting between them. Germline V gene data show CDR1 as SGHAT and CDR2 as FQNNGV. The CDR3 is CASSLRRGQINTGELFF. CDR3 nucleotide sequence: TGTGCCAGCAGCCTTCGGAGGGGACAGATTAACACCGGGGAGCTGTTTTTT.

This clonotype turned up a few times. The chain uses TRBV30 and TRBJ2-5; D may match TRBD1 or TRBD2 (5 bases each). CDR3 length equals 13 residues. Trimming cost V 2 bases and J 7 bases, with 14 bases left between them. Germline lookup yields CDR1 GTSNPN and CDR2 SVGIG (reference sequence). The CDR3 sequence: CAWSLGTRGTQYF. As DNA, the CDR3 is TGTGCCTGGAGTCTAGGGACGCGTGGGACCCAGTACTTC. The entire variable domain, with the rest obtained from reference TRBV30 and TRBJ2-5, is as follows: SQTIHQWPATLVQPVGSPLSLECTVEGTSNPNLYWYRQAAGRGLQLLFYSVGIGQISSEVPQNLSASRPQDRQFILSSKKLLLSDSGFYLCAWSLGTRGTQYFGPGTRLLVL.